The sequence of this T cell receptor beta chain was determined in a study of vaccination and CD4 T cells after COVID-19. The overall study: Some control cultures received a CEFX pool, which served as the positive control. Others received an HIV-1 Nef pool or no peptide.

This CDR3 has 13 residues. Germline V CDR1 and CDR2: MNHEY, SVGAGI. Trimming took 4 bases from V and 0 from J, leaving 4 bases between them. This clonotype has a handful of counts. Its antigen remains unidentified. Treatment: approximately 9-day PBMC culture with coronavirus spike peptide pools or control peptides (ViraFEST assay). CD4+ T cells that came from the unexposed donor were collected before the COVID-19 pandemic (2011-2018). Medium was half-exchanged with fresh IL-2 medium on days 3 and 7. At the Johns Hopkins FTIC core, DNA taken from cultured CD4+ T cells was sequenced by way of the Oncomine TCR Beta short-read assay. Genomic DNA was drawn out of CD4+ T cells grown in culture. Each CDR3 protein is one row after TCRdb ran MiXCR on the PCR reads. The table lists approximately 11,000 distinct CDR3 sequences, 32% of them singletons, with about 14% in the top ten.

This chain connects TRBV6-5 to TRBJ1-3, with D hard to call. This TCR was recovered from a human donor in good health. Sequenced: CD4+ T cells from blood, cultured in vitro. CDR3 sequence: CASSLFSGNTIYF. In DNA, the CDR3 is TGTGCCAGCAGTTTATTCTCTGGAAACACCATATATTTT.